The sequence of this TCR beta chain was determined in a study of immune reconstitution after stem cell transplant in scleroderma. TCRdb analysed the RT-PCR reads with MiXCR anew, one entry per CDR3 protein. This table has more than 2,500 distinct CDR3 sequences, 3% to 4.5% appearing once. This clonotype is medium-sized (0.01 to 0.1%). V was shortened by 3 bases and J by 5 bases, with 10 bases between the two germline ends. The germline V gene encodes CDR1 DFQATT and CDR2 SNEGSKA (reference sequence). The CDR3 has 13 residues. V and J are TRBV20-1 and TRBJ2-2, with a possible D match to TRBD2 (6 bases). The sample was taken before or after autologous hematopoietic stem cell transplantation (not recorded which). The clonotype comes from a human donor with systemic sclerosis. The CDR3 spells CSASGSGTGELFF. Written as DNA, the CDR3 is TGCAGTGCTAGCGGGAGTGGTACCGGGGAGCTGTTTTTT.